The entry below describes one T cell receptor beta chain. This sequence may be a read error, since a much larger clone differs from it by one base. Using a J-beta primer mix together with a sample-barcoded 5' primer, a second PCR was run for roughly 6 to 12 cycles. From the 5' RACE reads, TCRdb called clonotypes with MiXCR, one entry per CDR3 protein. The sample has 600,000 or so distinct CDR3 sequences, 25% to 30% seen once. This CDR3 has 14 residues. Looked up from germline, CDR1 is SQVTM and CDR2 is ANQGSEA. The V end lost 2 bases, the J end lost 9 bases, and 17 bases lay between the germline ends. The data belong to a study of blood T cells in healthy people across ages.

The chain has TRBV29-1 and TRBJ1-5; D is ambiguous. The source material was blood. The origin of this receptor is an elderly woman in good health. The CDR3 DNA sequence: TGCAGCGTTGAAACCGGCAGGCAAGATCGGCCCCAGCATTTT. Protein: CSVETGRQDRPQHF.